This note documents a single T cell receptor (beta chain) sequence. The data originate from a study of cytomegalovirus exposure and HLA in healthy donors. PCR employed 60 Vbeta and 13 Jbeta primers. The protocol was immunoSEQ multiplex PCR, while the TCRdb copy is restricted to in-frame clones and leaves out a portion. The table lists roughly 140,000 clones, roughly 80% of them singletons. Germline loops: CDR1 MDHEN, CDR2 SYDVKM. The CDR3 loop spans 17 amino acids. Trimming removed 3 bases at V and 3 bases at J, with 18 bases between. The origin of this receptor is a male donor in good health and CMV-seronegative. The rearrangement joins TRBV28 to TRBJ1-5, with a weak D call TRBD1 (6 bases). Sequencing used PBMCs. The CDR3 loop is CASSLWVWTAYNQPQHF. As DNA, the CDR3 is TGTGCCAGCAGTTTGTGGGTTTGGACAGCGTACAATCAGCCCCAGCATTTT.